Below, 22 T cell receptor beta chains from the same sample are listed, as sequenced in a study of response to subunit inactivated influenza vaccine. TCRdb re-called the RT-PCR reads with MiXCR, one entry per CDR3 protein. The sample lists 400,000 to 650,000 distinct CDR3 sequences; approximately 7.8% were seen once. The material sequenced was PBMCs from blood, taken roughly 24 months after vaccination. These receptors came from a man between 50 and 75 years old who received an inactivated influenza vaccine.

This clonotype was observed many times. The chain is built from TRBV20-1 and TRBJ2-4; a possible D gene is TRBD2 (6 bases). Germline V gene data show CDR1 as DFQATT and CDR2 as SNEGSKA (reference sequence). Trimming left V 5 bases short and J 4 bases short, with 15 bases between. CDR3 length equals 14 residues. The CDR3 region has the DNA TGCAGTGCTGGAACACTAGCTGCTAAAAACATTCAGTACTTC. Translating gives CSAGTLAAKNIQYF.

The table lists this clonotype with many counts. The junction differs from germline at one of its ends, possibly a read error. The CDR3 region is CASSLGPGGSPLHF. For the CDR3, the DNA is TGTGCCAGCAGCTTAGGTCCAGGGGGTTCACCCCTCCACTTT. The chain joins TRBV12-3 or TRBV12-4 to TRBJ1-6; 7 nucleotides align to TRBD1. The CDR3 has 14 residues.

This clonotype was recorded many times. As DNA, the CDR3 is TGTGCCAGCAGTGGAACGAGAAACACCATATATTTT. This codes for CASSGTRNTIYF. The gene calls are TRBV2 and TRBJ1-3; no reliable D call. Germline V gene sequence: CDR1 SNHLY, CDR2 FYNNEI. This CDR3 region has 12 residues. V lost 4 bases and J lost 5, with 6 bases in between.

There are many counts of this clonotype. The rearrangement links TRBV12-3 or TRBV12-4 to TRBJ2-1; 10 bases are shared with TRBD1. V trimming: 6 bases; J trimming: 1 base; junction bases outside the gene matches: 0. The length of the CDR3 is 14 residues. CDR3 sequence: CASRGQGSYNEQFF. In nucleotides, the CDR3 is TGTGCCAGCAGGGGACAGGGGTCCTACAATGAGCAGTTCTTC.

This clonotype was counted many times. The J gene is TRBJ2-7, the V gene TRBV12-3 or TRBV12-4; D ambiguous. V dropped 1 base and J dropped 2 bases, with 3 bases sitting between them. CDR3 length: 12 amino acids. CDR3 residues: CASSLVAYEQYF. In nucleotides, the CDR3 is TGTGCCAGCAGTTTAGTGGCCTACGAGCAGTACTTC.

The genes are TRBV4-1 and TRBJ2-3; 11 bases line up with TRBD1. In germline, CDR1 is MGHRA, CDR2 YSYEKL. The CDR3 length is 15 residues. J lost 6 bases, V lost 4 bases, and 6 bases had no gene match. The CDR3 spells CASSLEGQGEDTQYF. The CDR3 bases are TGCGCCAGCAGCCTAGAGGGACAGGGGGAGGATACGCAGTATTTT.

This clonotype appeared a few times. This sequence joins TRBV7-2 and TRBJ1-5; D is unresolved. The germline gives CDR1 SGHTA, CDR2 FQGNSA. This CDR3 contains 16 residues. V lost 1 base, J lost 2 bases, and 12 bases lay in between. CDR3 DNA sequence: TGTGCCAGCAGCTTAGGGTGGGCGAGGGGCAATCAGCCCCAGCATTTT. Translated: CASSLGWARGNQPQHF. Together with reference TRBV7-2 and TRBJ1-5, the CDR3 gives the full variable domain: GAGVSQSPSNKVTEKGKDVELRCDPISGHTALYWYRQSLGQGLEFLIYFQGNSAPDKSGLPSDRFSAERTGGSVSTLTIQRTQQEDSAVYLCASSLGWARGNQPQHFGDGTRLSIL.

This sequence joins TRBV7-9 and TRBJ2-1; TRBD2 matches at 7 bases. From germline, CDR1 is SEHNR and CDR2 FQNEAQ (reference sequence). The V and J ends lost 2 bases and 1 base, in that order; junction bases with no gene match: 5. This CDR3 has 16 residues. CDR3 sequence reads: CASSLTGGVSYNEQFF. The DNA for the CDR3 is TGTGCCAGCAGCTTAACGGGGGGAGTATCCTACAATGAGCAGTTCTTC.

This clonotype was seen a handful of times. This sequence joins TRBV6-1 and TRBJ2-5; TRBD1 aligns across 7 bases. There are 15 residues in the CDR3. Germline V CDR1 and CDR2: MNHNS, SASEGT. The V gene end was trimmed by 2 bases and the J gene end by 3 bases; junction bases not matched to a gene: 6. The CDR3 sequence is CASSEPQGIEETQYF. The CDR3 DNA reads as TGTGCCAGCAGTGAACCACAGGGGATAGAAGAGACCCAGTACTTC.

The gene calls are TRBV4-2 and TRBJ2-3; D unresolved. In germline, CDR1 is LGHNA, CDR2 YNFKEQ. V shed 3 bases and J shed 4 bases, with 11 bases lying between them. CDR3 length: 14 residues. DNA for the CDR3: TGTGCCAGCAGCCAGGGGTTCGGGCCAGATACGCAGTATTTT. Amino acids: CASSQGFGPDTQYF.

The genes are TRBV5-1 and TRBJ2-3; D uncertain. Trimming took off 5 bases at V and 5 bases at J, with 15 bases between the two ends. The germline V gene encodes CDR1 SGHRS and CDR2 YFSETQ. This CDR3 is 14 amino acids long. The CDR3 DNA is TGCGCCAGCAGGAGAGTATTGGCTGGAGATACGCAGTATTTT. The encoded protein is CASRRVLAGDTQYF.

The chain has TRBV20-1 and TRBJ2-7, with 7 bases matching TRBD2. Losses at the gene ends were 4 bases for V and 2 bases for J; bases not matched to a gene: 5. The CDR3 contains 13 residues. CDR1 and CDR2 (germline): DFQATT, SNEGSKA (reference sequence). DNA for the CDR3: TGCAGTGCTACCGGGGGGATGGCCTACGAGCAGTACTTC. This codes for CSATGGMAYEQYF.

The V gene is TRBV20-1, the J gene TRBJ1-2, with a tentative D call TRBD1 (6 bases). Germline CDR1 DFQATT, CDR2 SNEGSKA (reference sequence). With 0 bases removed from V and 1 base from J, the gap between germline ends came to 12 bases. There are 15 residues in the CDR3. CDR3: CSARDRGHNNYGYTF. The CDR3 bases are TGCAGTGCTAGAGATAGGGGACACAATAACTATGGCTACACCTTC.

CDR3 in amino acids: CSARPIRGSNQPQHF. For the CDR3, the DNA is TGCAGTGCTAGACCCATAAGGGGGAGCAATCAGCCCCAGCATTTT. The V call is TRBV20-1, the J call TRBJ1-5, with D possibly matching TRBD1 (6 bases). The V end lost 2 bases, the J end lost 1 base, and 12 bases lay between the germline ends. Per germline, CDR1 DFQATT and CDR2 SNEGSKA (reference sequence). The CDR3 is made up of 15 amino acids.

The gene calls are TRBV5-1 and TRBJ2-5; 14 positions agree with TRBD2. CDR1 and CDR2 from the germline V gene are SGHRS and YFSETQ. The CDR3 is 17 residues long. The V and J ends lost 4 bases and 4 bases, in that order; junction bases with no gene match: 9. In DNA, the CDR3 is TGCGCCAGCAGCGCAGGACTAGCGGGAGGAGTAGGAGAGACCCAGTACTTC. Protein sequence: CASSAGLAGGVGETQYF.

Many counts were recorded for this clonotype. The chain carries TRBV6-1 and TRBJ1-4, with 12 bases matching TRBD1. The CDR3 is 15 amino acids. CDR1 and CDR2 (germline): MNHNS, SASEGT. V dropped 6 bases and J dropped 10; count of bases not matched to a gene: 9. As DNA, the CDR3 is TGTGCCAGCAGCCCCGGGACAGGGGGCCTGGGAAAACTGTTTTTT. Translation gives CASSPGTGGLGKLFF.

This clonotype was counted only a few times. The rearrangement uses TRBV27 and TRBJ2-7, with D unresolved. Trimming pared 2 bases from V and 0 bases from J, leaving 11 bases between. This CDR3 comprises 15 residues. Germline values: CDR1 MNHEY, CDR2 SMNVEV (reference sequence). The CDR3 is CASSLLGPSSYEQYF. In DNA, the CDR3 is TGTGCCAGCAGTTTACTGGGCCCCAGCTCCTACGAGCAGTACTTC.

In DNA, the CDR3 is TGCAGCGTCGCGGACAGTTCACAGCCCCAGCATTTT. This codes for CSVADSSQPQHF. The rearrangement uses TRBV29-1 and TRBJ1-5, with a weak D call TRBD1 (6 bases). CDR3 length: 12 residues. Trimming pared 6 bases from V and 7 bases from J, leaving 13 bases between. The V gene's germline CDR1 is SQVTM and CDR2 ANQGSEA.

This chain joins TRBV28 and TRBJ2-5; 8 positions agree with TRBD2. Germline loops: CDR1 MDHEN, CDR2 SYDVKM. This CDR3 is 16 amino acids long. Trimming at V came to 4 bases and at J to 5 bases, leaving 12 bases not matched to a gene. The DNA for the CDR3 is TGTGCCAGCAGTTCCGCCGGGCGGGGGGAGAGCGAGACCCAGTACTTC. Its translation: CASSSAGRGESETQYF. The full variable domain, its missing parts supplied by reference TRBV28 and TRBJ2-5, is DVKVTQSSRYLVKRTGEKVFLECVQDMDHENMFWYRQDPGLGLRLIYFSYDVKMKEKGDIPEGYSVSREKKERFSLILESASTNQTSMYLCASSSAGRGESETQYFGPGTRLLVL.

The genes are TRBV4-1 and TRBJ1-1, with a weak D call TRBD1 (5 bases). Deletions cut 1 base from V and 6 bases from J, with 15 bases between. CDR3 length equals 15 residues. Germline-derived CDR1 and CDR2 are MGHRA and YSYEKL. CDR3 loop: CASSQVEGRFSEAFF. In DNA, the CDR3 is TGCGCCAGCAGCCAAGTAGAGGGGAGGTTCTCTGAAGCTTTCTTT.

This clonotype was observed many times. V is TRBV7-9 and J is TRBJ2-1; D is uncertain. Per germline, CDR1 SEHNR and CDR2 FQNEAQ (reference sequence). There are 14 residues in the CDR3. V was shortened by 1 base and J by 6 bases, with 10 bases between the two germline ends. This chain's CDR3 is CASSLGPTGNEQFF. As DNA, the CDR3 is TGTGCCAGCAGCTTAGGTCCAACCGGCAATGAGCAGTTCTTC. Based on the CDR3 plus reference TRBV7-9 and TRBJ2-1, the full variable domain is DTGVSQNPRHKITKRGQNVTFRCDPISEHNRLYWYRQTLGQGPEFLTYFQNEAQLEKSRLLSDRFSAERPKGSFSTLEIQRTEQGDSAMYLCASSLGPTGNEQFFGPGTRLTVL.

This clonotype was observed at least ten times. The CDR3 region is CSARDRLAGIYEQYF. CDR3 nucleotides: TGCAGTGCTAGAGATCGCCTAGCGGGGATCTACGAGCAGTACTTC. The V call is TRBV20-1, the J call TRBJ2-7; 9 nucleotides match TRBD2. The germline CDR1 and CDR2 sequences are DFQATT and SNEGSKA (reference sequence). There are 15 residues in the CDR3. The J segment lost 3 bases and the V segment lost 0 bases, leaving 6 bases of the junction unmatched.